This entry lists 28 T cell receptor beta chains sequenced from one sample in a study of metastatic and nonmetastatic thyroid tumors. TCRdb re-clonotyped the PCR reads via MiXCR. The data contain some 25,000 clones, 13% of them seen just once; the ten biggest clones take up approximately 15%. Every patient underwent thyroid surgery untreated. The sequencing input was blood. These receptors came from a female donor with papillary thyroid cancer or a benign thyroid nodule (not recorded which). Some clones in this sample may be carry-over from other donors' samples.

This clone was observed many times. The chain recombines TRBV20-1 with TRBJ2-6; the match to TRBD1 covers 7 bases. V gave up 6 bases and J gave up 3 bases; unmatched junction bases: 5. This CDR3 region has 14 residues. Germline-derived CDR1 and CDR2 are DFQATT and SNEGSKA (reference sequence). The CDR3 reads CSANRGSGANVLTF. The CDR3 nucleotides read TGCAGTGCAAACAGGGGCAGTGGGGCCAACGTCCTGACTTTC.

J is TRBJ1-4 and V is TRBV20-1, with D possibly matching TRBD1 (5 bases). The CDR3 totals 23 residues. With 1 base removed from V and 0 bases from J, the gap between germline ends came to 33 bases. Germline CDR1 is DFQATT and CDR2 is SNEGSKA (reference sequence). The CDR3 reads CSARGYRSSPSGTEDATNEKLFF. The DNA of the CDR3 is TGCAGTGCTAGAGGTTACCGCTCTTCTCCTTCCGGGACTGAAGATGCAACTAATGAAAAACTGTTTTTT.

The rearrangement joins TRBV20-1 to TRBJ1-4; possibly TRBD1 for D (5 bases). The V end lost 6 bases, the J end lost 5 bases, and 13 bases lay between the germline ends. Germline loops: CDR1 DFQATT, CDR2 SNEGSKA (reference sequence). The CDR3 runs to 13 residues. DNA for the CDR3: TGCAGTGCGCGTTTGGGGACCAATGAAAAACTGTTTTTT. Translation: CSARLGTNEKLFF.

This clone was seen repeatedly, ten times or more. This rearrangement joins TRBV20-1 to TRBJ2-3; 15 nucleotides align to TRBD2. The CDR3 consists of 19 residues. Germline V gene data show CDR1 as DFQATT and CDR2 as SNEGSKA (reference sequence). The junction had 14 bases not matched to a gene; V was cut back by 6 bases and J by 1 base. The CDR3 sequence: CSANPGLAGGPDGTDTQYF. CDR3 sequence (DNA): TGCAGTGCCAATCCGGGACTAGCGGGAGGCCCCGATGGCACAGATACGCAGTATTTT.

This clone was observed once. The gene calls are TRBV5-1 and TRBJ1-1; TRBD1 matches 10 bases. The germline V gene has CDR1 SGHRS and CDR2 YFSETQ. The CDR3 is 15 amino acids. V dropped 7 bases and J dropped 1; count of bases not matched to a gene: 7. CDR3 in amino acids: CASGPGQGSNTEAFF. The CDR3 coding sequence is TGCGCCAGCGGGCCGGGACAGGGGTCGAACACTGAAGCTTTCTTT.

This clone has ten or more counts. The gene calls are TRBV3-1 and TRBJ2-5, with TRBD2 matching 13 bases. V lost 1 base and J lost 4; bases outside the gene matches: 0. CDR3 length equals 15 residues. Germline V lookup: CDR1 LGHDT, CDR2 YNNKEL (reference sequence). The CDR3 loop is CASSQGLAGGETQYF. The CDR3 DNA follows: TGTGCCAGCAGCCAAGGACTAGCGGGAGGAGAGACCCAGTACTTC.

This clone was picked up many times. V and J are TRBV6-2 or TRBV6-3 and TRBJ1-2, with D unclear. Germline CDR1 and CDR2: MNHEY and SVGEGT. The CDR3 has 14 amino acids. V shed 4 bases and J shed 0 bases, with 9 bases lying between them. In DNA form, the CDR3 reads TGTGCCAGCAGTTCGGGCACGGCTAACTATGGCTACACCTTC. Protein sequence: CASSSGTANYGYTF.

In its sample, this clone ranks as medium-sized (0.01 to 0.1%). The V gene is TRBV15, the J gene TRBJ2-7; D possibly corresponds to TRBD1 (6 bases). Germline CDR1 reads LNHNV; CDR2 reads YYDKDF (reference sequence). The germline V and J ends were trimmed by 8 bases and 4 bases, with 15 bases remaining between them. This CDR3 has 13 amino acids. CDR3 loop: CATATGTSYEQYF. In nucleotides, the CDR3 is TGTGCCACCGCCACCGGGACAAGTTACGAGCAGTACTTC.

This clone was counted between two and nine times. The chain has TRBV6-1 and TRBJ1-1; 7 bases are a match to TRBD1. This CDR3 has 14 residues. V lost 7 bases and J lost 1; bases outside the gene matches: 6. CDR1 is MNHNS and CDR2 is SASEGT in the germline V gene. The CDR3 region is CASIPTGWNTEAFF. The CDR3 DNA reads as TGTGCCAGCATCCCGACAGGGTGGAACACTGAAGCTTTCTTT.

This clone was found many times. The chain recombines TRBV10-2 with TRBJ2-4; 7 positions agree with TRBD2. This CDR3 comprises 12 residues. Germline lookup yields CDR1 WSHSY and CDR2 SAAADI. With 10 bases clipped from V and 8 bases from J, the junction kept 8 bases outside the gene matches. In DNA form, the CDR3 reads TGCGCCACCGGGACTACCGAGCACATTCAGTACTTC. Protein product: CATGTTEHIQYF.

There are many counts of this clone. The chain links TRBV6-2 or TRBV6-3 to TRBJ2-2; D unclear. The germline V gene encodes CDR1 MNHEY and CDR2 SVGEGT. This CDR3 region has 13 residues. Trimming pared 6 bases from V and 0 bases from J, leaving 5 bases between. CDR3 coding DNA: TGTGCCAGCAGCAGAACGAACACCGGGGAGCTGTTTTTT. It translates to CASSRTNTGELFF.

In this sample, this clone turned up many times. This may be a read error: a much more frequent sequence differs by one nucleotide. Different DNA sequences within this sample yield the same CDR3. The CDR3 DNA sequence: TGCGCCAGCAGGTACAGGGCAACGGACACTGAAGCTTTCTTT. The encoded protein is CASRYRATDTEAFF. The chain is built from TRBV11-1 and TRBJ1-1, with a possible D match to TRBD1 (6 bases). Germline loops: CDR1 SGHAT, CDR2 FQDESV (reference sequence). The CDR3 spans 14 residues.

The chain recombines TRBV7-2 with TRBJ2-3, with D perhaps matching TRBD2 (6 bases). V was shortened by 5 bases and J by 7 bases, with 16 bases between the two germline ends. This CDR3 has 14 amino acids. CDR1 is SGHTA and CDR2 is FQGNSA in the germline V gene. The CDR3 protein is CASSVSGLGNTQYF. The DNA of the CDR3 is TGTGCCAGCAGCGTTAGCGGTCTGGGGAATACGCAGTATTTT.

This clone occurred many times. The chain recombines TRBV7-3 with TRBJ2-3; D is uncertain. Germline V CDR1 and CDR2: SGHTA, FQGTGA. V dropped 5 bases and J dropped 3 bases, with 12 bases sitting between them. The CDR3 sequence is 14 residues long. CDR3 amino acids: CASSPGLETDTQYF. The CDR3 nucleotides read TGTGCCAGCAGCCCGGGCCTTGAGACAGATACGCAGTATTTT.

CDR3 in DNA: TGTGCCAGCAGGGGACGCTATACAGATACGCAGTATTTT. Translation: CASRGRYTDTQYF. V usage is TRBV6-1 and J usage is TRBJ2-3; either TRBD1 or TRBD2 may fit D (5 bases each). This CDR3 comprises 13 residues. The V and J ends lost 6 bases and 3 bases respectively, with 10 bases between them. CDR1 is MNHNS and CDR2 is SASEGT in the germline V gene.

This clone was recorded many times. This chain joins TRBV2 and TRBJ2-2; no clear D. CDR1 and CDR2 from the germline V gene are SNHLY and FYNNEI. CDR3 length: 11 amino acids. V lost 1 base and J 7 bases, leaving 1 base between the germline ends. The CDR3: CASSEGGELFF. In DNA form, the CDR3 reads TGTGCCAGCAGTGAAGGCGGGGAGCTGTTTTTT.

This clone was recorded at least ten times. The rearrangement links TRBV5-5 to TRBJ2-7; possible D gene TRBD1, 6 bases. This CDR3 is built from 14 residues. Trimming took off 4 bases at V and 0 bases at J, with 11 bases between the two ends. Germline V gives CDR1 SGHKS, CDR2 YYEKEE (reference sequence). In DNA, the CDR3 is TGTGCCAGCAGCCCTACAGGGAGCTCCTACGAGCAGTACTTC. Its translation: CASSPTGSSYEQYF.

This clone was found many times. The chain recombines TRBV6-1 with TRBJ2-1; maybe TRBD2 (6 bases). Germline V gene data show CDR1 as MNHNS and CDR2 as SASEGT. Trimming removed 6 bases at V and 5 bases at J, with 17 bases between. CDR3 length: 15 amino acids. CDR3 amino acids: CASRRLAWSHNEQFF. DNA for the CDR3: TGTGCCAGCAGGCGGCTAGCGTGGTCCCACAATGAGCAGTTCTTC.

By sample share, this clone is medium-sized. The gene calls are TRBV27 and TRBJ2-7, with 8 bases fitting TRBD1. From germline, CDR1 is MNHEY and CDR2 SMNVEV (reference sequence). The CDR3 is 13 residues long. V gave up 3 bases and J gave up 6 bases; unmatched junction bases: 4. The CDR3 protein is CASSFGTGSEQYF. In DNA form, the CDR3 reads TGTGCCAGCAGTTTCGGGACAGGATCCGAGCAGTACTTC.

The chain couples TRBV5-1 to TRBJ1-2; tentative D call: TRBD1 (6 bases). V lost 6 bases, J lost 8 bases, and 17 bases lay in between. Per the germline V gene, CDR1 is SGHRS and CDR2 is YFSETQ. CDR3 length equals 13 residues. The CDR3 DNA sequence: TGCGCCAGCACGGGCGGGGGGGCGGACGGCTACACCTTC. As protein: CASTGGGADGYTF.

Ten or more counts support this clone. The chain has TRBV7-2 and TRBJ1-1, with D possibly matching TRBD1 (5 bases). The CDR3 totals 13 residues. Germline CDR1 is SGHTA and CDR2 is FQGNSA. The V and J ends lost 5 bases and 2 bases respectively, with 9 bases between them. The CDR3 region has the DNA TGTGCCAGCAGCCGAGACAGAAACACTGAAGCTTTCTTT. Amino acid sequence: CASSRDRNTEAFF.

There are a few counts of this clone. One base away lies a much larger clone, so this may be a sequencing read error. V gene TRBV29-1 combines with J gene TRBJ2-3, with D perhaps matching TRBD1 (5 bases). Per the germline V gene, CDR1 is SQVTM and CDR2 is ANQGSEA. The CDR3 spans 14 residues. Deletions cut 4 bases from V and 3 bases from J, with 14 bases between. This CDR3 is CSVAGATMTDTQYF. DNA for the CDR3: TGCAGCGTTGCTGGGGCTACGATGACAGATACGCAGTATTTT.

This chain links TRBV20-1 with TRBJ2-7; 9 bases align to TRBD2. Germline loops: CDR1 DFQATT, CDR2 SNEGSKA (reference sequence). The CDR3 extends over 14 amino acids. J lost 0 bases, V lost 5 bases, and 5 bases had no gene match. The CDR3 DNA is TGCAGTGCTTGGACTAGCGTCAACTCCTACGAGCAGTACTTC. Its translation: CSAWTSVNSYEQYF.

The sample holds many counts of this clone. The V call is TRBV12-3 or TRBV12-4, the J call TRBJ1-2; TRBD1 is a possible D gene (5 bases). The ends were cut back, 2 bases at V and 6 bases at J, with 10 bases in the middle. The CDR3 runs to 13 residues. CDR3 coding DNA: TGTGCCAGCAGTTTAATGGAGGGGCATGGCTACACCTTC. It yields the protein CASSLMEGHGYTF.

In its sample, this clone was seen a few times. V is TRBV4-2 and J is TRBJ2-1, with D tentatively TRBD2 (6 bases). Trimming took off 10 bases at V and 1 base at J, with 23 bases between the two ends. CDR1 and CDR2 (germline): LGHNA, YNFKEQ. The CDR3 covers 17 residues. CDR3 coding DNA: TGTGCCACCTCCAATCCCTCGGGCGGGATGTCCTACAATGAGCAGTTCTTC. Its protein product is CATSNPSGGMSYNEQFF.

In this sample, this clone turned up many times. The rearrangement uses TRBV28 and TRBJ2-7; D unresolved. Trimming stripped 6 bases from V and 0 bases from J, with 15 bases between. In germline, CDR1 is MDHEN, CDR2 SYDVKM. This CDR3 is built from 15 residues. This CDR3 reads CASSPPPVSSYEQYF. The DNA of the CDR3 is TGTGCCAGCAGCCCACCCCCGGTGAGCTCCTACGAGCAGTACTTC.

Judged by abundance, this clone is medium-sized. CDR3 nucleotide sequence: TGTGCCAGCAGTTTCCGGCGGGCCTACGAGCAGTACTTC. Its translation is CASSFRRAYEQYF. The chain joins TRBV27 to TRBJ2-7, with D possibly matching TRBD2 (5 bases). Trimming cost V 3 bases and J 2 bases, with 8 bases left between them. Germline V CDR1 and CDR2: MNHEY, SMNVEV (reference sequence). This CDR3 spans 13 amino acids.

In its sample, this clone was seen many times. The rearrangement uses TRBV7-9 and TRBJ2-5; D remains unclear. The germline V gene has CDR1 SEHNR and CDR2 FQNEAQ (reference sequence). This CDR3 comprises 14 residues. Trimming pared 0 bases from V and 1 base from J, leaving 6 bases between. The CDR3 spells CASSLATAQETQYF. The CDR3 bases are TGTGCCAGCAGCTTAGCAACAGCCCAAGAGACCCAGTACTTC.